Listed below are T cell receptor beta chains from one sample, sequenced in a study of shared clonotypes between healthy human individuals. The method was immunoSEQ multiplex PCR; TCRdb's version includes in-frame clones alone and lacks a portion of them. The table lists 90,000 to 100,000 clones, roughly 50% of them singletons, with over 13% in the top ten. The sample consisted of PBMCs. The receptors come from a woman in her 40s in good health. Some clones in this sample may be carry-over from other donors' samples. Both conserved end residues are part of each CDR3. The D gene is left open where the match is weak. Clone sizes are given selectively: once, few, many, or a class where the clone is expanded.

D,J,size,V,DNA,CDR3
TRBD2,TRBJ2-1,.,TRBV5-1,TGCGCCAGCAGGTCGGCGGGAGGGGCCTACAATGAGCAGTTCTTC,CASRSAGGAYNEQFF
TRBD2,TRBJ2-3,.,TRBV7-9,TGTGCCAGCAGCTTAGGCCTAGCGGGAGGGTCTCGCACAGATACGCAGTATTTT,CASSLGLAGGSRTDTQYF
TRBD1,TRBJ2-7,.,TRBV5-1,TGCGCCAGCTGTCCGGGACAGACAGACTACGAGCAGTACTTC,CASCPGQTDYEQYF
TRBD1,TRBJ1-2,.,TRBV10-2,TGCGCCAGCAGTGAGTCAGAGGGACAGGGGAGGTATGGCTACACCTTC,CASSESEGQGRYGYTF
.,TRBJ2-5,.,TRBV2,TGTGCCAGCAGTGCCACTGGAGGGGGAGAGCAGTACTTC,CASSATGGGEQYF
.,TRBJ2-7,.,TRBV28,TGTGCCAGCAGTTTATCTTTTAGCGGCAGCACCTACGAGCAGTACTTC,CASSLSFSGSTYEQYF
.,TRBJ2-1,.,TRBV7-9,TGTGCCAGCAGCCTTGGGCGGGGACTCCCGTACAATGAGCAGTTCTTC,CASSLGRGLPYNEQFF
TRBD2,TRBJ2-7,.,TRBV2,TGTGCCAGCAGGGTAGCGGGAGTGTCCTACGAGCAGTACTTC,CASRVAGVSYEQYF
TRBD2,TRBJ2-5,few,TRBV5-8,TGTGCCAGCAGCCCGGGACTAGCGGGGACCCAAGAGACCCAGTACTTC,CASSPGLAGTQETQYF
.,TRBJ2-7,.,TRBV5-1,TGCGCCAGCAGCTTGTCTCAGGTAGGGGCCAGCTCCTACGAGCAGTACTTC,CASSLSQVGASSYEQYF
.,TRBJ2-7,.,TRBV28,TGTGCCAGCAGTTCTCCCCTGAGGGGCCCCTACGAGCAGTACTTC,CASSSPLRGPYEQYF
.,TRBJ1-2,many,TRBV30,TGTGCCTGGAGTAAGGGAAGGGATTATGGCTACACCTTC,CAWSKGRDYGYTF
TRBD2,TRBJ2-7,many,TRBV27,TGTGCCAGCAGTTCGGTTAGCGGGGCCTACGAGCAGTACTTC,CASSSVSGAYEQYF
TRBD1,TRBJ1-1,few,TRBV6-5,TGTGCCAGCACTAGGGGGCCCTTTGGCACTGAAGCTTTCTTT,CASTRGPFGTEAFF
TRBD1,TRBJ2-7,.,TRBV15,TGTGCCACCAGCCGAGGGACAGGGAACTACGAGCAGTACTTC,CATSRGTGNYEQYF
.,TRBJ2-1,few,TRBV4-2,TGTGCCAGCAGCACCGGACGGAACTACAATGAGCAGTTCTTC,CASSTGRNYNEQFF
.,TRBJ1-5,few,TRBV2,TGTGCCAGCAGTGAAGCGGGGGGCTCCGGTCAGCCCCAGCATTTT,CASSEAGGSGQPQHF
TRBD2,TRBJ2-7,.,TRBV6-6,TGTGCCAGCAGTTCTTCAGCGGGGGCATCCTACGAGCAGTACTTC,CASSSSAGASYEQYF
.,TRBJ2-3,many,TRBV4-1,TGCGCCAGCAGCCAAGATGGGGGCGGAGGGGGAGCAGATACGCAGTATTTT,CASSQDGGGGGADTQYF
TRBD2,TRBJ2-1,.,TRBV5-4,TGTGCCAGCAGCCCGCAGCGGGATAGATACAATGAGCAGTTCTTC,CASSPQRDRYNEQFF
.,TRBJ2-1,.,TRBV28,TGCGCCAGCAGGGGGGGAGATGAGCAGTTCTTC,CASRGGDEQFF
TRBD2,TRBJ2-3,many,TRBV6-4,TGTGCCAGCAGTCCAACTAGCGGGACCATAGATACGCAGTATTTT,CASSPTSGTIDTQYF
.,TRBJ2-5,.,TRBV11-2,TGTGCCAGCAGCTTAGGAGGCAGTGAAGAGACCCAGTACTTC,CASSLGGSEETQYF
TRBD1,TRBJ1-2,once,TRBV5-4,TGTGCCAGCAGCGTTAGCCCCGACAGGGGGATCTATGGCTACACCTTC,CASSVSPDRGIYGYTF
.,TRBJ1-1,few,TRBV6-1,TGTGCCAGCAGTGAGGGGGGGATGAGGTACACTGAAGCTTTCTTT,CASSEGGMRYTEAFF
.,TRBJ2-5,.,TRBV15,TGTGCCACCCGAGGAAGATGGTACTTC,CATRGRWYF
TRBD2,TRBJ2-3,.,TRBV5-1,TGCGCCAGCAGCTTGACTAGCGGGAGCGATACGCAGTATTTT,CASSLTSGSDTQYF
.,TRBJ2-1,.,TRBV4-1,TGCGCCAGCAAAAGCTACAATGAGCAGTTCTTC,CASKSYNEQFF
TRBD1,TRBJ2-7,many,TRBV28,TGTGCCAGCAGTCCTCCGGGACAGCGCTCCTACGAGCAGTACTTC,CASSPPGQRSYEQYF
TRBD2,TRBJ2-1,.,TRBV30,TGTGCCTGGAGGCCGGGACTAGCGGTCGATGAGCAGTTCTTC,CAWRPGLAVDEQFF
.,TRBJ1-5,.,TRBV30,TGTGCCTGGAGTGTTGCGGCAGCTTATCAGCCCCAGCATTTT,CAWSVAAAYQPQHF
TRBD2,TRBJ2-7,once,TRBV14,TGTGCCAGCAGCCCCTTGGGGCTAGCGGGTACCTACGAGCAGTACTTC,CASSPLGLAGTYEQYF
.,TRBJ1-2,many,TRBV6-6,TGTGCCAGCAGCCAACTCCCAGGGTCCTATGGCTACACCTTC,CASSQLPGSYGYTF
.,TRBJ2-5,.,TRBV6-5,TGTGCCAGCAGTTACTCAAGGTGGACCCCCCTGGAGACCCAGTACTTC,CASSYSRWTPLETQYF
.,TRBJ1-2,few,TRBV28,TGTGCCAGTGCTTACAGCTATGGCTACACCTTC,CASAYSYGYTF
.,TRBJ1-2,few,TRBV5-4,TGTGCCAGCAGCTACCCGAGGTCTAACTATGGCTACACCTTC,CASSYPRSNYGYTF
.,TRBJ1-2,.,TRBV7-2,TGTGCCAGCAGCTCCCAGGGGCAAGTGTTGGATGGCTACACCTTC,CASSSQGQVLDGYTF
.,TRBJ2-5,many,TRBV30,TGTGCCTGGAGTGCCCTTAGCAATCTGGGGTCCCAGTACTTC,CAWSALSNLGSQYF
TRBD2,TRBJ2-7,few,TRBV4-2,TGTGCCAGCAGCCAAGAACTAGCGGGTACCTACGAGCAGTACTTC,CASSQELAGTYEQYF
.,TRBJ2-3,.,TRBV29-1,TGCAGCGTTGGTGCTGATACGCAGTATTTT,CSVGADTQYF
TRBD2,TRBJ2-5,.,TRBV5-1,TGCGCCAGCAGCCGACAGGGACTAGCGGGAGAAGAGACCCAGTACTTC,CASSRQGLAGEETQYF